This TCR beta chain was found in a study of cytomegalovirus exposure and HLA in healthy donors. This clone has just one count. Its antigen is not identified. The study, taken as a whole, reports: The number of N-insertions in an Asian-associated ancestry cluster was reportedly below the roughly 660-donor mean in a later analysis. Looking again later, the authors saw that most CMV-associated TCR beta chains seemed HLA-restricted.

Between the trimmed V and J ends, which lost 4 bases and 3 bases, there was a span of 17 bases. The CDR3 spans 16 residues. Germline CDR1 and CDR2: SGHKS and YYEKEE (reference sequence). PCR employed 60 Vbeta and 13 Jbeta primers. Sequenced by immunoSEQ multiplex PCR; TCRdb stores in-frame clones only, minus some. The repertoire includes around 49,000 clones, roughly 75% of them detected once, and approximately 7.6% sits in the top ten. Sequencing was carried out using PBMCs. The chain has TRBV5-5 and TRBJ1-5; no firm D call. The clonotype was recovered from a man aged 25 to 40 in good health and CMV-seropositive. CDR3 sequence: CASSTKGGQANQPQHF. Written as DNA, the CDR3 is TGTGCCAGCAGCACCAAAGGAGGCCAGGCCAATCAGCCCCAGCATTTT.